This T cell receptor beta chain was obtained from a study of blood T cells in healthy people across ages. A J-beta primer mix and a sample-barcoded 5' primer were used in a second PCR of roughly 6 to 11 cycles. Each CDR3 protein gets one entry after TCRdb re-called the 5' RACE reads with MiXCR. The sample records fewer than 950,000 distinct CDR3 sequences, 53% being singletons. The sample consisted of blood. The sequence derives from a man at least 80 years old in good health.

CDR3 amino acids: CASSYSGGAEQFF. DNA of the CDR3: TGTGCCAGCAGCTATAGCGGGGGGGCCGAGCAGTTCTTC. The chain recombines TRBV12-3 or TRBV12-4 with TRBJ2-1; 11 bases align to TRBD2. The CDR3 totals 13 residues. Germline trimming cut 6 bases from V and 10 bases from J; bases unmatched to any gene: 5.